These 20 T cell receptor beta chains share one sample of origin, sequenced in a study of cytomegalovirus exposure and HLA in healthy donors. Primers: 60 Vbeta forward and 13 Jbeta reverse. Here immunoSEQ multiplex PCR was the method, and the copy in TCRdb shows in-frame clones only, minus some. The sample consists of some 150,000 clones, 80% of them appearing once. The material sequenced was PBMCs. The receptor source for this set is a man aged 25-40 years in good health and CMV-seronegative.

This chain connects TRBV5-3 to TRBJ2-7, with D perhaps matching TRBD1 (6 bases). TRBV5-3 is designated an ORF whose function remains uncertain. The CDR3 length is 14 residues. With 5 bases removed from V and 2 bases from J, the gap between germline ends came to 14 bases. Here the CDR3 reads CARSGGTGPYEQYF. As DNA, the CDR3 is TGTGCCAGAAGTGGGGGAACAGGGCCCTACGAGCAGTACTTC.

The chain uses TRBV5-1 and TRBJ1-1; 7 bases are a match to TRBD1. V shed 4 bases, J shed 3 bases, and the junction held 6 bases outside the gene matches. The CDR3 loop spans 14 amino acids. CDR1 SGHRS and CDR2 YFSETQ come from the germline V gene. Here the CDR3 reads CASSRSGTDTEAFF. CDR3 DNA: TGCGCCAGCAGCCGTAGTGGGACAGACACTGAAGCTTTCTTT.

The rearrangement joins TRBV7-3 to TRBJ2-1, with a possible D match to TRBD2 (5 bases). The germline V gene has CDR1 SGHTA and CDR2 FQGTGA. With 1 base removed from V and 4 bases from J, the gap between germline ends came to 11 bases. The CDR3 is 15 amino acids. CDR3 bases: TGTGCCAGCAGCTTAATGGCGGGCGGTTACAATGAGCAGTTCTTC. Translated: CASSLMAGGYNEQFF.

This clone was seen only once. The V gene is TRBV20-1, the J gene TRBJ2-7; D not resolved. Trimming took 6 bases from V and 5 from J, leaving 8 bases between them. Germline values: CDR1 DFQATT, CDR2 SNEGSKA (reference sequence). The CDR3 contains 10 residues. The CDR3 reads CSASPHEQYF. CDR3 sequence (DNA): TGCAGTGCCTCCCCCCACGAGCAGTACTTC.

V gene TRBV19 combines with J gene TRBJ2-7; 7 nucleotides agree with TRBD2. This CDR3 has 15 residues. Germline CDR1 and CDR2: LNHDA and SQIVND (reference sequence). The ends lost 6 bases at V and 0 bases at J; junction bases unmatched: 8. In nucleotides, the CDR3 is TGTGCCAGTAGAGTTCCTAGCGGCAGCTCCTACGAGCAGTACTTC. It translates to CASRVPSGSSYEQYF.

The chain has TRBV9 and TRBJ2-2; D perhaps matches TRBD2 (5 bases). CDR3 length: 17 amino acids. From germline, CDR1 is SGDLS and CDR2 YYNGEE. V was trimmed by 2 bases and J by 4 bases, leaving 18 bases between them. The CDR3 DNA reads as TGTGCCAGCAGCGTTAGATCCGCGGGCCCCTCCACCGGGGAGCTGTTTTTT. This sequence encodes CASSVRSAGPSTGELFF. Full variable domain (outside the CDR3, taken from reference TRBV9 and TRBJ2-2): DSGVTQTPKHLITATGQRVTLRCSPRSGDLSVYWYQQSLDQGLQFLIQYYNGEERAKGNILERFSAQQFPDLHSELNLSSLELGDSALYFCASSVRSAGPSTGELFFGEGSRLTVL.

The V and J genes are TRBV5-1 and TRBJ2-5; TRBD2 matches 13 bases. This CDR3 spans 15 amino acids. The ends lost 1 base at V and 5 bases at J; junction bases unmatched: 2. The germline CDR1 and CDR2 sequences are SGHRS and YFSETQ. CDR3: CASSLTSGRAETQYF. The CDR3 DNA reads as TGCGCCAGCAGCTTGACTAGCGGGAGGGCGGAGACCCAGTACTTC.

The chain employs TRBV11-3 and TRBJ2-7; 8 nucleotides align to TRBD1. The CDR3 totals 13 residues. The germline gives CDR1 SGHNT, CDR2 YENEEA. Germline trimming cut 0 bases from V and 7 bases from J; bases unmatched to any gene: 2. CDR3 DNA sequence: TGTGCCAGCAGCTTAGAAACAGGGGGGGAGCAGTACTTC. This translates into CASSLETGGEQYF.

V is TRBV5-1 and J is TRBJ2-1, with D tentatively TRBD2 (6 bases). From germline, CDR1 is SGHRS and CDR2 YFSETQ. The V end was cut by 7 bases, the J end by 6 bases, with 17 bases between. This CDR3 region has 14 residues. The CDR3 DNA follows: TGCGCCAGCTCTCGGTGGACTACCTTCAATGAGCAGTTCTTC. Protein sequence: CASSRWTTFNEQFF.

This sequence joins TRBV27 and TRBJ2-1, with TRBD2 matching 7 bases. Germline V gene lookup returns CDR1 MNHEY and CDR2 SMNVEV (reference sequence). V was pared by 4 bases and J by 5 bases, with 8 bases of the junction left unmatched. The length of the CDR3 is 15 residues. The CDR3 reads CASSSLRLAHNEQFF. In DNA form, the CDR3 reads TGTGCCAGCAGTTCCCTCCGACTAGCCCACAATGAGCAGTTCTTC.

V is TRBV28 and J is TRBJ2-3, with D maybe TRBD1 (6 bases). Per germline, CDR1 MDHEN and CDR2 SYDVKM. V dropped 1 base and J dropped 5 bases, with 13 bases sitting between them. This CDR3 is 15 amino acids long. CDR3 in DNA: TGTGCCAGCAGTTTATCCGGGACATCCGAAGATACGCAGTATTTT. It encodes CASSLSGTSEDTQYF.

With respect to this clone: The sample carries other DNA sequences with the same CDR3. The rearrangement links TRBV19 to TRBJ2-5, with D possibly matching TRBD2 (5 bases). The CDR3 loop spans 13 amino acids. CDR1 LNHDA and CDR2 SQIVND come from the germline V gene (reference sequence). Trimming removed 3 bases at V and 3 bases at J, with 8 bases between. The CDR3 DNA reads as TGTGCCAGTAGTATTGACGGGGAAGAGACCCAGTACTTC. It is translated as CASSIDGEETQYF. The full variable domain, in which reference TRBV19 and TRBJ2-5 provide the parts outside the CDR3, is DGGITQSPKYLFRKEGQNVTLSCEQNLNHDAMYWYRQDPGQGLRLIYYSQIVNDFQKGDIAEGYSVSREKKESFPLTVTSAQKNPTAFYLCASSIDGEETQYFGPGTRLLVL.

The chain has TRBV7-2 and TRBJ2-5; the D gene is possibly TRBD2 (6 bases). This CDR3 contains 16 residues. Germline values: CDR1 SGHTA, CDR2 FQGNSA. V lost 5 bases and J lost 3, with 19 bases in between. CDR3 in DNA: TGTGCCAGCAGCCCTGAAAATTTGTGGGGGGAAGAGACCCAGTACTTC. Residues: CASSPENLWGEETQYF.

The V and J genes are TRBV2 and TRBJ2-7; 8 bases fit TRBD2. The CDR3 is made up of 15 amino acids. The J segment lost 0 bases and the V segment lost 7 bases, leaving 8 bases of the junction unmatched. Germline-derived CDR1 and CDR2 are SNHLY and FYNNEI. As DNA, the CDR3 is TGTGCCAGCAAAGGCCAGCGGGGGAGCTCCTACGAGCAGTACTTC. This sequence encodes CASKGQRGSSYEQYF.

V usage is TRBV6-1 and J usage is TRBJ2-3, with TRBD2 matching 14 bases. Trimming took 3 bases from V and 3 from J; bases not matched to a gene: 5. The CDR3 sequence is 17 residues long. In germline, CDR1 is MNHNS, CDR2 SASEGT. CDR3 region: CASSDPGLAGGTDTQYF. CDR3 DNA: TGTGCCAGCAGTGACCCAGGACTAGCGGGAGGAACAGATACGCAGTATTTT.

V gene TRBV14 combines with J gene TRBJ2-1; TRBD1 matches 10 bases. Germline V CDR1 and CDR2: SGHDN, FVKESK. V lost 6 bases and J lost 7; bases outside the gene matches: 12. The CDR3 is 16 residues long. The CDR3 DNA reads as TGTGCCAGCAGTCTCCGTAGGACAGGGGGATTTAATGAGCAGTTCTTC. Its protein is CASSLRRTGGFNEQFF.

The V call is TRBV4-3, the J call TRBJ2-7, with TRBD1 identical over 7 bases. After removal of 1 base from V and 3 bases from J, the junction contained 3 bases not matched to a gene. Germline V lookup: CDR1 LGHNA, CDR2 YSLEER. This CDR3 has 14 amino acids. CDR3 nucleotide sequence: TGCGCCAGCAGCCAAGGTACAGGGGACTACGAGCAGTACTTC. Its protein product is CASSQGTGDYEQYF.

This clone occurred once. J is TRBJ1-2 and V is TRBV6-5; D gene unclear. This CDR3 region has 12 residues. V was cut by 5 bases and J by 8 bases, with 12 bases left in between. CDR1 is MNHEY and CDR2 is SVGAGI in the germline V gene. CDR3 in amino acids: CASSEDSFGYTF. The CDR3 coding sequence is TGTGCCAGCAGTGAAGATAGTTTCGGCTACACCTTC.

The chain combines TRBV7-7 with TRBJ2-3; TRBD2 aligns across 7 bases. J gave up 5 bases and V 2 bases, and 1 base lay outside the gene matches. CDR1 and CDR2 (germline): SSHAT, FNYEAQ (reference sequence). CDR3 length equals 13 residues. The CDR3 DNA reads TGTGCCAGCAGCTTATGGGGGGGAGATACGCAGTATTTT. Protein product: CASSLWGGDTQYF.

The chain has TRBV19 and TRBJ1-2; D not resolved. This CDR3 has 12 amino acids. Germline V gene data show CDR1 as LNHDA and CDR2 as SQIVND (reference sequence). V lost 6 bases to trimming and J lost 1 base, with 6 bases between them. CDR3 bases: TGTGCCAGTAGGCGGCGTAACTATGGCTACACCTTC. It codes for CASRRRNYGYTF. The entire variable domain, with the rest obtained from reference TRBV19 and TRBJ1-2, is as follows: DGGITQSPKYLFRKEGQNVTLSCEQNLNHDAMYWYRQDPGQGLRLIYYSQIVNDFQKGDIAEGYSVSREKKESFPLTVTSAQKNPTAFYLCASRRRNYGYTFGSGTRLTVV.